These 21 T cell receptor beta chains were sequenced from one sample in a study of cytomegalovirus exposure and HLA in healthy donors. PCR employed 60 Vbeta and 13 Jbeta primers. Clones were sequenced by immunoSEQ multiplex PCR, and TCRdb holds only the in-frame ones, with some missing. This sample yields fewer than 120,000 clones, of which 76% are seen a single time; 13% belongs to the top ten. The sample consisted of PBMCs. The receptor set was obtained from a man in his thirties or forties in good health and CMV-seropositive.

The rearrangement joins TRBV28 to TRBJ1-1; D is perhaps TRBD1 (6 bases). The CDR3 length is 16 residues. The germline gives CDR1 MDHEN, CDR2 SYDVKM. The V end was cut by 1 base, the J end by 0 bases, with 12 bases between. Here the CDR3 reads CASSLYRASMNTEAFF. The CDR3 bases are TGTGCCAGCAGTTTATACAGGGCCTCTATGAACACTGAAGCTTTCTTT.

This clone has only a few counts. This sequence joins TRBV7-2 and TRBJ1-5; no definite D call. Germline V gene lookup returns CDR1 SGHTA and CDR2 FQGNSA. The V end lost 2 bases, the J end lost 5 bases, and 10 bases lay between the germline ends. This CDR3 spans 14 amino acids. CDR3 in amino acids: CASSLLGADQPQHF. CDR3 DNA: TGTGCCAGCAGCTTACTGGGAGCCGATCAGCCCCAGCATTTT.

The chain combines TRBV30 with TRBJ1-3; unclear D gene. Germline CDR1 GTSNPN, CDR2 SVGIG (reference sequence). This CDR3 region has 13 residues. With 7 bases removed from V and 0 bases from J, the gap between germline ends came to 10 bases. The CDR3 loop is CASEGSSGNTIYF. Here the CDR3 DNA reads TGTGCCTCTGAGGGCAGCTCTGGAAACACCATATATTTT.

The V and J genes are TRBV11-2 and TRBJ2-5; no firm D call. The J call may be mistaken, given a closer DNA end match to TRBJ2-7. CDR3 length: 12 residues. From germline, CDR1 is SGHAT and CDR2 FQNNGV. CDR3 DNA: TGTGCCAGCAGCTTAGTCCCCCACGAGCAGTACTTC. This sequence encodes CASSLVPHEQYF.

The V gene is TRBV7-2, the J gene TRBJ2-5; 8 bases line up with TRBD2. The germline V gene encodes CDR1 SGHTA and CDR2 FQGNSA. CDR3 size: 16 residues. With V trimmed by 1 base and J by 2 bases, 6 bases remained unmatched. The CDR3 loop reads CASSLESRGVQETQYF. The CDR3 DNA reads as TGTGCCAGCAGCTTAGAATCGCGGGGGGTACAAGAGACCCAGTACTTC.

The V gene is TRBV28, the J gene TRBJ2-5; D may be TRBD1 (6 bases). CDR3 size: 14 residues. Trimming shortened V by 10 bases and J by 0 bases, and 15 bases separated the two germline ends. Germline CDR1 reads MDHEN; CDR2 reads SYDVKM. The CDR3 here is CATQGRWNQETQYF. The CDR3 bases are TGTGCCACCCAGGGGAGATGGAACCAAGAGACCCAGTACTTC.

The V call is TRBV19, the J call TRBJ1-1; 9 bases fit TRBD1. Trimming at V came to 5 bases and at J to 5 bases, leaving 3 bases not matched to a gene. The germline V gene has CDR1 LNHDA and CDR2 SQIVND (reference sequence). The CDR3 extends over 13 amino acids. The CDR3 region has the DNA TGTGCCAGTAGTTACGACAGGGGGACTGAAGCTTTCTTT. Translation: CASSYDRGTEAFF.

The rearrangement uses TRBV19 and TRBJ1-5, with D perhaps TRBD1 (6 bases). Germline CDR1 reads LNHDA; CDR2 reads SQIVND (reference sequence). V shed 3 bases and J shed 8 bases, with 17 bases lying between them. The CDR3 totals 15 residues. The CDR3, as DNA: TGTGCCAGTAGTATCTCCCCAGGGGCTCGGAAGCCCCAGCATTTT. It encodes CASSISPGARKPQHF.

The chain has TRBV19 and TRBJ1-2; D might be TRBD1 (5 bases). Germline V gene data show CDR1 as LNHDA and CDR2 as SQIVND (reference sequence). The V and J ends lost 1 base and 3 bases respectively, with 9 bases between them. This CDR3 spans 14 amino acids. The CDR3 coding sequence is TGTGCCAGTAGTATAGTTCGGGACTACTATGGCTACACCTTC. Protein: CASSIVRDYYGYTF.

The V gene is TRBV27, the J gene TRBJ2-2; TRBD2 is a possible D gene (5 bases). The CDR3 has 15 amino acids. The germline gives CDR1 MNHEY, CDR2 SMNVEV (reference sequence). Trimming left V 4 bases short and J 0 bases short, with 9 bases between. The CDR3 bases are TGTGCCAGCAGTTGGGGAGTTACGAACACCGGGGAGCTGTTTTTT. This sequence encodes CASSWGVTNTGELFF.

As for this clone: Other DNA sequences in the same sample also yield this CDR3. This chain connects TRBV4-3 to TRBJ2-6; 7 bases agree with TRBD1. This CDR3 spans 16 amino acids. Trimming removed 1 base from V and 0 bases from J; junction bases left unmatched: 0. The germline V gene encodes CDR1 LGHNA and CDR2 YSLEER. CDR3 protein: CASSQGQGSGANVLTF. CDR3 sequence (DNA): TGCGCCAGCAGCCAAGGACAGGGCTCTGGGGCCAACGTCCTGACTTTC.

The CDR3 here is CATRLSRGNYGYTF. In DNA, the CDR3 is TGTGCCACCCGGTTGAGTAGAGGTAACTATGGCTACACCTTC. The chain has TRBV2 and TRBJ1-2, with unresolved D. CDR3 length: 14 amino acids. The germline V gene has CDR1 SNHLY and CDR2 FYNNEI. V was pared by 10 bases and J by 1 base, with 16 bases between.

The V call is TRBV7-2, the J call TRBJ2-3; 8 bases match TRBD2. This CDR3 has 14 residues. The trim removed 5 bases at V and 5 bases at J, leaving 6 bases unmatched. Germline V gene data show CDR1 as SGHTA and CDR2 as FQGNSA. CDR3 in amino acids: CASSTGGPVDTQYF. The CDR3 nucleotides read TGTGCCAGCAGCACGGGGGGGCCGGTAGATACGCAGTATTTT. Complete variable domain (other parts from reference TRBV7-2 and TRBJ2-3): GAGVSQSPSNKVTEKGKDVELRCDPISGHTALYWYRQSLGQGLEFLIYFQGNSAPDKSGLPSDRFSAERTGGSVSTLTIQRTQQEDSAVYLCASSTGGPVDTQYFGPGTRLTVL.

This rearrangement joins TRBV6-6 to TRBJ1-3, with no clear D. The CDR3 loop spans 14 amino acids. Trimming pared 6 bases from V and 3 bases from J, leaving 12 bases between. CDR1 and CDR2 (germline): MNHNY, SVGAGI (reference sequence). CDR3 in DNA: TGTGCCAGCAGCACCCGTGCGGTTGGAAACACCATATATTTT. It yields the protein CASSTRAVGNTIYF.

The chain uses TRBV30 and TRBJ2-1; a possible D gene is TRBD1 (6 bases). Germline V gene data show CDR1 as GTSNPN and CDR2 as SVGIG (reference sequence). CDR3 length equals 14 residues. V was cut by 2 bases and J by 5 bases, with 13 bases left in between. CDR3 sequence reads: CAWSPGTPDNEQFF. CDR3 bases: TGTGCCTGGAGTCCCGGGACACCGGACAATGAGCAGTTCTTC. The variable domain in full, with the rest retrieved from reference TRBV30 and TRBJ2-1, is SQTIHQWPATLVQPVGSPLSLECTVEGTSNPNLYWYRQAAGRGLQLLFYSVGIGQISSEVPQNLSASRPQDRQFILSSKKLLLSDSGFYLCAWSPGTPDNEQFFGPGTRLTVL.

The genes are TRBV19 and TRBJ2-5; 8 bases match TRBD1. Germline CDR1 reads LNHDA; CDR2 reads SQIVND (reference sequence). The CDR3 covers 12 residues. Losses at the gene ends were 5 bases for V and 7 bases for J; bases not matched to a gene: 3. CDR3 sequence: CASSGQGWTQYF. In nucleotides, the CDR3 is TGTGCCAGTAGTGGACAGGGATGGACCCAGTACTTC.

The chain is built from TRBV7-9 and TRBJ1-2; D not certain. This CDR3 spans 14 amino acids. Germline loops: CDR1 SEHNR, CDR2 FQNEAQ (reference sequence). V lost 2 bases, J lost 1 base, and 8 bases lay in between. CDR3 sequence reads: CASSLTASNYGYTF. The DNA for the CDR3 is TGTGCCAGCAGCTTAACCGCCAGTAACTATGGCTACACCTTC.

The gene calls are TRBV9 and TRBJ2-7; TRBD1 agrees at 10 bases. Germline V gene lookup returns CDR1 SGDLS and CDR2 YYNGEE. The CDR3 has 15 residues. After removal of 4 bases from V and 2 bases from J, the junction contained 6 bases not matched to a gene. CDR3 bases: TGTGCCAGCAGCTTCCGGGACAGGGGCACCTACGAGCAGTACTTC. It is translated as CASSFRDRGTYEQYF.

In DNA, the CDR3 is TGTGCCAGCACCAGGACTGAACAGACCTCCTACGAGCAGTACTTC. Translated: CASTRTEQTSYEQYF. The chain joins TRBV6-5 to TRBJ2-7, with D perhaps matching TRBD2 (5 bases). The CDR3 is 15 residues long. Germline lookup yields CDR1 MNHEY and CDR2 SVGAGI. The V and J ends lost 7 bases and 0 bases respectively, with 16 bases between them.

V usage is TRBV4-2 and J usage is TRBJ2-4; the D gene is possibly TRBD1 (5 bases). This CDR3 has 14 amino acids. V lost 8 bases and J lost 6, with 17 bases in between. Germline assignment: CDR1 LGHNA and CDR2 YNFKEQ. The DNA for the CDR3 is TGTGCCAGCGGCTCCCCAGGGATGGCAAACATTCAGTACTTC. Protein product: CASGSPGMANIQYF.

This chain joins TRBV14 and TRBJ1-1, with D unresolved. The ends were cut back, 1 base at V and 0 bases at J, with 15 bases in the middle. The CDR3 covers 17 residues. Germline CDR1 SGHDN, CDR2 FVKESK. The CDR3 is CASSQARSSNVNTEAFF. The CDR3 nucleotides read TGTGCCAGCAGCCAAGCCAGGTCCTCCAATGTGAACACTGAAGCTTTCTTT.